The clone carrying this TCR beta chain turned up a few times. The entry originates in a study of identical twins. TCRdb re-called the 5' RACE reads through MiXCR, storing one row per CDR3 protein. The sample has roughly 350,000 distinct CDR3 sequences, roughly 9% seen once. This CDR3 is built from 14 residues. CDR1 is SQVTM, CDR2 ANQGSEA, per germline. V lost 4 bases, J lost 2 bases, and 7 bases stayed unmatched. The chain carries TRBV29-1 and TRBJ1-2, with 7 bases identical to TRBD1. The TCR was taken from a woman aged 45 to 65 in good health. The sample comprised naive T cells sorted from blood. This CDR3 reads CSVVSGQTNYGYTF. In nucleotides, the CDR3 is TGCAGCGTTGTTTCGGGACAGACGAACTATGGCTACACCTTC.